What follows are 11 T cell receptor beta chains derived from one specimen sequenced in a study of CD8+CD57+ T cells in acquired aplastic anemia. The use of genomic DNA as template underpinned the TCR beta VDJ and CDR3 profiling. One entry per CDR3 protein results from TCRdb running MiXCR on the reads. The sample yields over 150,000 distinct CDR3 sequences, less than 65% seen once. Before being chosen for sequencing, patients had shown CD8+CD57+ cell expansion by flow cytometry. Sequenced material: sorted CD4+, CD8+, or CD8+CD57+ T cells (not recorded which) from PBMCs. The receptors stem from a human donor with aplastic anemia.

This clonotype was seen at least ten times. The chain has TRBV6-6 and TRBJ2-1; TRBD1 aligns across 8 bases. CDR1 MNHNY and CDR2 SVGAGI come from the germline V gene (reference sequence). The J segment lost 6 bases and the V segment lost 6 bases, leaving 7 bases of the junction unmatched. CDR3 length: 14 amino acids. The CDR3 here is CASRPGQGINEQFF. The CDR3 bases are TGTGCCAGCAGACCCGGACAGGGTATCAATGAGCAGTTCTTC.

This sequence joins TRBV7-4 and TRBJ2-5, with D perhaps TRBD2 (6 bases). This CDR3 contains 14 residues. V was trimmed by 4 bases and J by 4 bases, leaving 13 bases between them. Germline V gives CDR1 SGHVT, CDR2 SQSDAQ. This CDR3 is CASSSLRGLETQYF. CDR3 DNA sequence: TGTGCCAGCAGCTCCCTTCGGGGACTAGAGACCCAGTACTTC.

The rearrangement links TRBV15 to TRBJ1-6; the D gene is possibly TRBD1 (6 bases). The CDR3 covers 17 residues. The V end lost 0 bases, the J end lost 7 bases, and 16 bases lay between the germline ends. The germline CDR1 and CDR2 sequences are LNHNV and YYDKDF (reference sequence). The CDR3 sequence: CATSRDPPGGGNSPLHF. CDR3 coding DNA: TGTGCCACCAGCAGAGATCCGCCAGGCGGGGGCAATTCACCCCTCCACTTT.

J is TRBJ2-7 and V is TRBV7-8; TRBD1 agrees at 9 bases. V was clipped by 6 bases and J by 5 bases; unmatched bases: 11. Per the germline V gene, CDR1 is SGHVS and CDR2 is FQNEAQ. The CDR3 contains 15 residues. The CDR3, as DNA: TGTGCCAGCAGAGCGGGACAGGGCGGGCCCCACGAGCAGTACTTC. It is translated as CASRAGQGGPHEQYF.

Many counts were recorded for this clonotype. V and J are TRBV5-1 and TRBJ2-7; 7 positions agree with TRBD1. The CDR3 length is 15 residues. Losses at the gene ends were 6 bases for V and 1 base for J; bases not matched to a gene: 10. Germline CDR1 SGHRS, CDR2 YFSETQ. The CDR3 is CASKEGASGSYEQYF. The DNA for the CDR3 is TGCGCCAGCAAAGAGGGGGCCAGCGGTTCCTACGAGCAGTACTTC.

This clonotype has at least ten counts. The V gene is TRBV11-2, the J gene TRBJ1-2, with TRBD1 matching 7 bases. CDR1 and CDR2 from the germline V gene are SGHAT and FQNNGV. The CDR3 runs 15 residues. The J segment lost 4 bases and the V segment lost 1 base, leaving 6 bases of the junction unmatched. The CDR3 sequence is CASSLAGTAPYGYTF. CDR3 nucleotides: TGTGCCAGCAGCTTAGCCGGGACAGCCCCCTATGGCTACACCTTC.

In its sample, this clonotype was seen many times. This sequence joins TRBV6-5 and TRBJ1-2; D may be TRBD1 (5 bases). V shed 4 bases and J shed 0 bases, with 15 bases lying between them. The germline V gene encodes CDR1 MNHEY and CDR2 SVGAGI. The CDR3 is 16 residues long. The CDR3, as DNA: TGTGCCAGCAGTTGGGGCAGGACTTGGACTAACTATGGCTACACCTTC. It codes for CASSWGRTWTNYGYTF.

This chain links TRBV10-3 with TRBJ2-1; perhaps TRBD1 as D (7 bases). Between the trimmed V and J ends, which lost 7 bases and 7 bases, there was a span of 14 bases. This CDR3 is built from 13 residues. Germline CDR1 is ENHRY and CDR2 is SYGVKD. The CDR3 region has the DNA TGTGCCATCACCAGGGGGGTAATGAATGAGCAGTTCTTC. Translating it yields CAITRGVMNEQFF.

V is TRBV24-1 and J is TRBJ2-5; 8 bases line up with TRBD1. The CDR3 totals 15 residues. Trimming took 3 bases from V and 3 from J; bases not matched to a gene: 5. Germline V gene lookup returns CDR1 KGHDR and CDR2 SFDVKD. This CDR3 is CATSDKGQAKETQYF. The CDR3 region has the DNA TGTGCCACCAGTGATAAGGGACAGGCCAAAGAGACCCAGTACTTC.

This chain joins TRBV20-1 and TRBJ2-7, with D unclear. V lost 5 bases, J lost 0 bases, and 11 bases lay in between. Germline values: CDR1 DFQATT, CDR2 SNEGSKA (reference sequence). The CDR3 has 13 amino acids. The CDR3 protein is CSAEADRSYEQYF. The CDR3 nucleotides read TGCAGTGCTGAGGCGGATCGCTCCTACGAGCAGTACTTC.

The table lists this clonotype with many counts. CDR3 in DNA: TGTGCCAGCAGCGTCAGTACCGGCTACAATGAGCAGTTCTTC. This sequence encodes CASSVSTGYNEQFF. The chain is built from TRBV9 and TRBJ2-1; no definite D call. Germline V lookup: CDR1 SGDLS, CDR2 YYNGEE. The CDR3 consists of 14 residues. V was trimmed by 2 bases and J by 3 bases, leaving 9 bases between them.